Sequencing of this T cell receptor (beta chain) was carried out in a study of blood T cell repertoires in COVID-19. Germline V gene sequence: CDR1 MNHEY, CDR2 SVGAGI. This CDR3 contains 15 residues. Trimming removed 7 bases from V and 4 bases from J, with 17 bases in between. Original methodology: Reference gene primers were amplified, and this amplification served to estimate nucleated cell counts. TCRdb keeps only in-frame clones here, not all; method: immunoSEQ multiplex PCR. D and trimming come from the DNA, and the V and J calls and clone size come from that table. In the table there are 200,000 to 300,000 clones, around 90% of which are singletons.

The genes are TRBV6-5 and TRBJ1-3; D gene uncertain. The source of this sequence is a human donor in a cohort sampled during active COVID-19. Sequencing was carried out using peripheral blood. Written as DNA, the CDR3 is TGTGCCAGCACCTATAGCCGTTTAGGAGGAAACACCATATATTTT. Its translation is CASTYSRLGGNTIYF.